Presented here are 25 T cell receptor beta chains from one specimen sequenced in a study of T cell changes during pregnancy in multiple sclerosis. TCRdb keeps only in-frame clones here, not all; method: immunoSEQ multiplex PCR. The sample consists of about 76,000 clones, around 94% of them appearing once. This material consisted of peripheral blood, taken in the third trimester of pregnancy. These TCRs come from a female donor with multiple sclerosis, enrolled in a pregnancy study.

The chain has TRBV27 and TRBJ1-1; D may be TRBD1 (6 bases). Trimming cost V 7 bases and J 8 bases, with 26 bases left between them. This CDR3 is built from 16 residues. CDR1 and CDR2 from the germline V gene are MNHEY and SMNVEV (reference sequence). The DNA for the CDR3 is TGTGCCAGCACCCTCGGTCGGGGGGGCGGTGGCGCCGAAGCTTTCTTT. Translating it yields CASTLGRGGGGAEAFF.

V usage is TRBV9 and J usage is TRBJ1-4, with D perhaps matching TRBD1 (5 bases). The CDR3 runs 17 residues. The germline CDR1 and CDR2 sequences are SGDLS and YYNGEE. The V end was cut by 0 bases, the J end by 0 bases, with 12 bases between. The CDR3 nucleotides read TGTGCCAGCAGCGTAGTGGGGGGTTCGGCAACTAATGAAAAACTGTTTTTT. Its protein is CASSVVGGSATNEKLFF.

This clone was detected only once. CDR3 sequence (DNA): TGTGCCAGCTCCCTCCGGGAGGGGGCGTATGGCTACACCTTC. This sequence encodes CASSLREGAYGYTF. V and J are TRBV18 and TRBJ1-2; the match to TRBD1 covers 7 bases. There are 14 residues in the CDR3. The germline CDR1 and CDR2 sequences are KGHSH and LQKENI. Trimming removed 6 bases from V and 5 bases from J; junction bases left unmatched: 9.

This rearrangement joins TRBV9 to TRBJ1-4; D possibly corresponds to TRBD1 (6 bases). The CDR3 is 15 amino acids. V was cut by 4 bases and J by 4 bases, with 14 bases left in between. From germline, CDR1 is SGDLS and CDR2 YYNGEE. The DNA for the CDR3 is TGTGCCAGCAGCCGGAGGGGGGGCGATAATGAAAAACTGTTTTTT. Its translation: CASSRRGGDNEKLFF.

The chain is built from TRBV6-5 and TRBJ2-7; 7 nucleotides match TRBD1. The J segment lost 3 bases and the V segment lost 0 bases, leaving 8 bases of the junction unmatched. CDR3 length: 16 residues. Looked up from germline, CDR1 is MNHEY and CDR2 is SVGAGI. The CDR3: CASSYSTQGSLYEQYF. CDR3 DNA: TGTGCCAGCAGTTACTCGACACAGGGGAGTCTCTACGAGCAGTACTTC.

The J gene is TRBJ1-5, the V gene TRBV13; D may be TRBD1 (5 bases). The CDR3 loop spans 14 amino acids. The V end was cut by 4 bases, the J end by 5 bases, with 12 bases between. CDR1 and CDR2 (germline): PRHDT, FYEKMQ (reference sequence). CDR3 amino acids: CASSYSRAHQPQHF. CDR3 DNA: TGTGCCAGCAGCTACTCCAGGGCTCATCAGCCCCAGCATTTT.

This rearrangement joins TRBV29-1 to TRBJ1-2, with D perhaps TRBD1 (5 bases). V lost 8 bases and J lost 6, with 13 bases in between. The CDR3 extends over 11 amino acids. The germline CDR1 and CDR2 sequences are SQVTM and ANQGSEA. This CDR3 reads CSIPTVHGYTF. In nucleotides, the CDR3 is TGCAGCATACCGACAGTTCATGGCTACACCTTC.

V is TRBV7-3 and J is TRBJ2-2; D remains unclear. Germline lookup yields CDR1 SGHTA and CDR2 FQGTGA. The CDR3 has 14 amino acids. Trimming stripped 3 bases from V and 7 bases from J, with 12 bases between. CDR3 region: CASSLHPLGGELFF. The DNA for the CDR3 is TGTGCCAGCAGCTTGCATCCTCTCGGCGGGGAGCTGTTTTTT. Drawing the rest from reference TRBV7-3 and TRBJ2-2, the complete variable domain is GAGVSQTPSNKVTEKGKYVELRCDPISGHTALYWYRQSLGQGPEFLIYFQGTGAADDSGLPNDRFFAVRPEGSVSTLKIQRTERGDSAVYLCASSLHPLGGELFFGEGSRLTVL.

This sequence joins TRBV5-6 and TRBJ1-6; D unresolved. CDR3 length: 14 amino acids. Germline assignment: CDR1 SGHDT and CDR2 YYEEEE. The V end was cut by 4 bases, the J end by 6 bases, with 11 bases between. The CDR3 DNA reads TGTGCCAGCAGCCGGCCCGGCGGTAATTCACCCCTCCACTTT. Protein sequence: CASSRPGGNSPLHF.

This chain links TRBV15 with TRBJ2-7, with D unresolved. Germline lookup yields CDR1 LNHNV and CDR2 YYDKDF (reference sequence). This CDR3 has 13 amino acids. V dropped 9 bases and J dropped 1 base, with 13 bases sitting between them. In nucleotides, the CDR3 is TGTGCCACAAATACACCCCAGTCCTACGAGCAGTACTTC. Protein: CATNTPQSYEQYF.

The CDR3 here is CASSTGQGALNEQFF. In DNA form, the CDR3 reads TGTGCCAGCAGCACGGGACAGGGGGCCCTCAATGAGCAGTTCTTC. The chain links TRBV7-2 to TRBJ2-1; 12 nucleotides match TRBD1. The germline gives CDR1 SGHTA, CDR2 FQGNSA. The junction had 5 bases not matched to a gene; V was cut back by 5 bases and J by 6 bases. CDR3 length equals 15 residues.

The chain is built from TRBV14 and TRBJ1-2; D is unresolved. Germline CDR1 and CDR2: SGHDN and FVKESK. Trimming left V 0 bases short and J 4 bases short, with 9 bases between. The CDR3 has 14 residues. CDR3 in amino acids: CASSQEAGAYGYTF. For the CDR3, the DNA is TGTGCCAGCAGCCAAGAAGCGGGCGCCTATGGCTACACCTTC.

The chain employs TRBV9 and TRBJ1-6; D is unclear. V shed 0 bases and J shed 8 bases, with 12 bases lying between them. CDR1 is SGDLS and CDR2 is YYNGEE in the germline V gene. The CDR3 is 15 residues long. CDR3 amino acids: CASSVDPAEDSPLHF. The CDR3 DNA reads as TGTGCCAGCAGCGTAGACCCCGCAGAAGATTCACCCCTCCACTTT.

The genes are TRBV7-2 and TRBJ2-1; TRBD1 aligns across 12 bases. J gave up 7 bases and V 5 bases, and 6 bases lay outside the gene matches. From germline, CDR1 is SGHTA and CDR2 FQGNSA. The CDR3 sequence is 15 residues long. CDR3 loop: CASSPGTGGLNEQFF. In DNA form, the CDR3 reads TGTGCCAGCAGCCCCGGGACAGGGGGCTTGAATGAGCAGTTCTTC.

The chain employs TRBV5-6 and TRBJ1-1, with D possibly matching TRBD1 (6 bases). V lost 5 bases to trimming and J lost 6 bases, with 17 bases between them. This CDR3 contains 14 residues. CDR1 SGHDT and CDR2 YYEEEE come from the germline V gene. The CDR3 nucleotides read TGTGCCAGCAGTCATGGACAGAGGTTCGCTGAAGCTTTCTTT. This codes for CASSHGQRFAEAFF.

This chain connects TRBV6-5 to TRBJ1-2; D gene uncertain. V lost 0 bases to trimming and J lost 1 base, with 9 bases between them. CDR3 length: 15 residues. The germline V gene encodes CDR1 MNHEY and CDR2 SVGAGI. CDR3 bases: TGTGCCAGCAGTTACTCTGGAGGGATTAACTATGGCTACACCTTC. This translates into CASSYSGGINYGYTF.

The V and J genes are TRBV28 and TRBJ2-1; 15 nucleotides agree with TRBD2. With 6 bases clipped from V and 3 bases from J, the junction kept 6 bases outside the gene matches. In germline, CDR1 is MDHEN, CDR2 SYDVKM. This CDR3 spans 17 amino acids. CDR3 DNA: TGTGCCAGCAGCGGACTAGCGGGGGGGAGACACTACAATGAGCAGTTCTTC. Its protein is CASSGLAGGRHYNEQFF.

This clone showed up just once. The chain links TRBV4-1 to TRBJ2-7; TRBD2 agrees at 8 bases. CDR1 and CDR2 (germline): MGHRA, YSYEKL. The CDR3 spans 15 residues. With 4 bases clipped from V and 3 bases from J, the junction kept 8 bases outside the gene matches. The CDR3 nucleotides read TGCGCCAGCAGCCGGGCCTTAAGCGGGGGCTACGAGCAGTACTTC. As protein: CASSRALSGGYEQYF.

Written as DNA, the CDR3 is TGTGCCAGCAGTATGTACACCGGGATAGGATCCTACGAGCAGTACTTC. Translation gives CASSMYTGIGSYEQYF. The chain is built from TRBV7-8 and TRBJ2-7; D might be TRBD2 (5 bases). This CDR3 has 16 residues. V lost 6 bases, J lost 1 base, and 19 bases lay in between. Germline loops: CDR1 SGHVS, CDR2 FQNEAQ.

The rearrangement joins TRBV30 to TRBJ1-2; D unresolved. From germline, CDR1 is GTSNPN and CDR2 SVGIG (reference sequence). The CDR3 consists of 13 residues. Trimming shortened V by 0 bases and J by 5 bases, and 10 bases separated the two germline ends. CDR3 sequence reads: CAWSVVRSYGYTF. As DNA, the CDR3 is TGTGCCTGGAGTGTAGTTCGGTCGTATGGCTACACCTTC.

Concerning this clone: Other DNA sequences from this sample encode an identical CDR3 as well. The V call is TRBV7-6, the J call TRBJ1-1, with D possibly being TRBD1 (5 bases). The CDR3 is made up of 13 amino acids. V lost 3 bases, J lost 2 bases, and 7 bases lay in between. Germline CDR1 and CDR2: SGHVS and FNYEAQ. The CDR3 DNA reads as TGTGCCAGCAGCTTGCAGGGCAACACTGAAGCTTTCTTT. Amino acids: CASSLQGNTEAFF.

The chain couples TRBV19 to TRBJ1-3; D is uncertain. Trimming pared 7 bases from V and 0 bases from J, leaving 13 bases between. Germline-derived CDR1 and CDR2 are LNHDA and SQIVND (reference sequence). This CDR3 is 15 amino acids long. The CDR3 nucleotides read TGTGCCAGTACTTCACGGGGTCTCTCTGGAAACACCATATATTTT. Amino acid sequence: CASTSRGLSGNTIYF.

The chain joins TRBV6-1 to TRBJ1-5; D may be TRBD1 (6 bases). Germline-derived CDR1 and CDR2 are MNHNS and SASEGT. The CDR3 totals 16 residues. Deletions cut 3 bases from V and 0 bases from J, with 12 bases between. The CDR3 sequence: CASSDPGGISNQPQHF. CDR3 DNA: TGTGCCAGCAGTGATCCGGGGGGCATTAGCAATCAGCCCCAGCATTTT.

Notes on this clone: Other DNA sequences in the sample encode the same CDR3. The chain is built from TRBV19 and TRBJ1-1, with no clear D. The CDR3 runs 14 residues. In germline, CDR1 is LNHDA, CDR2 SQIVND (reference sequence). V was shortened by 3 bases and J by 0 bases, with 8 bases between the two germline ends. CDR3 DNA sequence: TGTGCCAGTAGTATTACAGCTATGAACACTGAAGCTTTCTTT. The encoded protein is CASSITAMNTEAFF.

The rearrangement joins TRBV4-1 to TRBJ1-1; 8 bases fit TRBD1. CDR3 length: 14 amino acids. CDR1 is MGHRA and CDR2 is YSYEKL in the germline V gene. After removal of 3 bases from V and 5 bases from J, the junction contained 5 bases not matched to a gene. CDR3 protein: CASSQQQGGTEAFF. The CDR3 DNA sequence: TGCGCCAGCAGCCAGCAACAGGGGGGTACTGAAGCTTTCTTT.